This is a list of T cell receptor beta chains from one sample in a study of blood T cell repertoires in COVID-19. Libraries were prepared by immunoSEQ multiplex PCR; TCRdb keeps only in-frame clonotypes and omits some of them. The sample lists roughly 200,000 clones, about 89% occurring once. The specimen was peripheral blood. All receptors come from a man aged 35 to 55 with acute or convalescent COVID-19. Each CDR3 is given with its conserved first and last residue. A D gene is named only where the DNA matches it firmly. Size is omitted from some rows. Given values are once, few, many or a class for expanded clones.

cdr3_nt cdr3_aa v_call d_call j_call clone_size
TGTGCCAGCAGTTACTCGAGTAAGGGGGATCTTAAGGACTATGGCTACACCTTC CASSYSSKGDLKDYGYTF TRBV6-8 NA TRBJ1-2 once
TGTGCTAGTGGTTCGAACACAGGGCCCCTGAACACTGAAGCTTTCTTT CASGSNTGPLNTEAFF TRBV12-5 NA TRBJ1-1 NA
TGTGCCAGCAGCCCGGGACAGGGGGGATGGACTGAAGCTTTCTTT CASSPGQGGWTEAFF TRBV6-5 TRBD1 TRBJ1-1 NA
TGTGCCAGCAGCTCCGGGACTAGCGGGCCCGCCTACGAGCAGTACTTC CASSSGTSGPAYEQYF TRBV5-4 TRBD2 TRBJ2-7 NA
TGTGCCAGCAGTGATCTAGGGGGCTATGGCTACACCTTC CASSDLGGYGYTF TRBV6-1 NA TRBJ1-2 NA
TGCGCCAGCAGCTCACGACTAGCGGGGGGTATTGAGCAGTTCTTC CASSSRLAGGIEQFF TRBV4-1 TRBD2 TRBJ2-1 NA
TGTGCCAGCAGCTTCCCCAGGGGAACTAATGAAAAACTGTTTTTT CASSFPRGTNEKLFF TRBV2 NA TRBJ1-4 NA
TGCAGTGCACCGAGGGCCGGGGAGCTGTTTTTT CSAPRAGELFF TRBV20-1 NA TRBJ2-2 NA
TGTGCCAGCAGCCGGGGTGTGAGCTCTGGGGCCAACGTCCTGACTTTC CASSRGVSSGANVLTF TRBV11-2 NA TRBJ2-6 NA
TGTGCCAGCACCAACCCGGGACAGGGAGGCGAGCAGTACTTC CASTNPGQGGEQYF TRBV7-2 TRBD1 TRBJ2-7 NA
TGCGCCAGCAGCGAGACCGGGAGGGGTGAAAAACTGTTTTTT CASSETGRGEKLFF TRBV5-1 NA TRBJ1-4 NA
TGTGCCAGCAAATTTGACAGGGTAGCTGGCTACACCTTC CASKFDRVAGYTF TRBV5-6 TRBD1 TRBJ1-2 NA
TGCGCCAGCAGCCCCCACGGAGGGACGGCACAAGAGACCCAGTACTTC CASSPHGGTAQETQYF TRBV4-1 NA TRBJ2-5 NA
TGTGCCAGCAGCCAAGATACCTCTGGTCCGGGACACTCCTACGAGCAGTACTTC CASSQDTSGPGHSYEQYF TRBV4-2 NA TRBJ2-7 once
TGTGCCACCAGCAGAGAACAGATGAACACTGAAGCTTTCTTT CATSREQMNTEAFF TRBV15 NA TRBJ1-1 few
TGTGCCACCAGCGTAAGACAGCCCGTTTATGGCTACACCTTC CATSVRQPVYGYTF TRBV15 NA TRBJ1-2 NA
TGTGCCAGCACCGGGACAGGCTATGGCTACACCTTC CASTGTGYGYTF TRBV12-3/TRBV12-4 TRBD1 TRBJ1-2 NA
TGTGCCAGCAGCCAAGATACGGGGATTGAGCCGTCTTACGGGGTGTATGGCTACACCTTC CASSQDTGIEPSYGVYGYTF TRBV4-2 NA TRBJ1-2 once
TGTGCCAGCAGCTTCCTATGGACAGGGGTGAGCGGGGAGCTGTTTTTT CASSFLWTGVSGELFF TRBV5-6 TRBD1 TRBJ2-2 NA
TGTGCCAGCAGCATGGACTCTACGGGCACCATATATTTT CASSMDSTGTIYF TRBV11-3 NA TRBJ1-3 NA
TGTGCCAGCAGCCCTTATCCCTTTAGCCTACACGGTGAGCAGTACTTC CASSPYPFSLHGEQYF TRBV21-1 NA TRBJ2-7 once
TGTGCCAGCAGTCACGGGGACAGCGTCTACGAGCAGTACTTC CASSHGDSVYEQYF TRBV27 TRBD1 TRBJ2-7 NA
TGTGCCAGCAGCTCGACAGGGTACCAAGAGACCCAGTACTTC CASSSTGYQETQYF TRBV7-9 TRBD1 TRBJ2-5 once
TGTGCCAGCAGCTCCCAGTCCGACGAGCAGTACTTC CASSSQSDEQYF TRBV7-8 NA TRBJ2-7 NA
TGTGCCAGCAGCCTTCTTTCCGGGACAGGGGGATCGGACTATGGCTACACCTTC CASSLLSGTGGSDYGYTF TRBV3-1/TRBV3-2 TRBD1 TRBJ1-2 NA
TGTGCCAGCAGCACTAGACCCCGCCAAGAGACCCAGTACTTC CASSTRPRQETQYF TRBV5-4 NA TRBJ2-5 NA
TGTGCCAGCAGTGCGTCGGACAGATATTCACCCCTCCACTTT CASSASDRYSPLHF TRBV28 NA TRBJ1-6 NA
TGTGCCAGCAGTCCACTTTTGCAGGGGGCTGAAAAACTGTTTTTT CASSPLLQGAEKLFF TRBV6-5 TRBD1 TRBJ1-4 NA